The clone carrying this TCR beta chain was seen many times. Between the trimmed V and J ends, which lost 4 bases and 2 bases, there was a span of 20 bases. The CDR3 length is 17 residues. Germline V gene sequence: CDR1 MNHNS, CDR2 SASEGT. This sample's time point: newly diagnosed GD, antithyroid drugs for less than 3 months. Extracted PBMC RNA gave rise to the TCR library. The record originates from a study of regulatory T cells in long-lasting Graves disease. Study-wide context: Antithyroid drugs had been taken under 3 months by newly diagnosed Graves' patients.

Through Arm-PCR of CDR3 regions and iRepertoire HTBI primers, TCR beta libraries were built. TCRdb processed the multiplex PCR reads anew with MiXCR; each CDR3 protein has one entry. The sample lists around 360,000 distinct CDR3 sequences, about 16% seen once, with over 20% in the top ten. The same data also contributed to another study, on T cells in Graves' hyperthyroidism and ophthalmopathy. That report adds: The HTBI primer set drove a first-round RT-PCR of the TCR CDR3.

This chain connects TRBV6-1 to TRBJ1-2; a possible D gene is TRBD1 (5 bases). Specimen: peripheral blood mononuclear cells (PBMCs), collected at new diagnosis, from a patient treated with antithyroid drugs. The receptor was isolated from a woman between 18 and 29 years old with Graves disease. The CDR3 coding sequence is TGTGCCAGCAGTGTAGGGGAGCGGAGACACACGAACTATGGCTACACCTTC. Residues: CASSVGERRHTNYGYTF.